The 8 T cell receptor beta chains in this list originate from one sample, sequenced in a study of shared clonotypes between healthy human individuals. Only CD45RO-negative cells positively selected for CCR7 counted as naive CD8 cells, so terminally differentiated effector memory CD45RA+ cells were excluded. The data were produced by immunoSEQ multiplex PCR, yet TCRdb's version contains in-frame clones alone and is incomplete. The sample consists of 1.5 million to 2.5 million clones, roughly 95% of them appearing once. Sequences were obtained from naive CD8+ T cells sorted from blood. The receptors were sampled from a man younger than 35 in good health.

Points on this clone: An end of the junction does not agree with germline; a read error may underlie this. This sample includes further DNA sequences coding for the same CDR3. The rearrangement links TRBV7-7 to TRBJ2-3; D remains unclear. In germline, CDR1 is SSHAT, CDR2 FNYEAQ (reference sequence). The CDR3 runs to 13 residues. For the CDR3, the DNA is TGTGCTAGCAGCTTAGTTGGGTCAGATACGCAGTATTTT. It translates to CASSLVGSDTQYF.

For this clone: This same CDR3 is encoded by further DNA sequences in the sample. The V and J genes are TRBV28 and TRBJ2-2; 7 nucleotides align to TRBD1. CDR1 is MDHEN, CDR2 SYDVKM, per germline. The junction had 4 bases not matched to a gene; V was cut back by 6 bases and J by 3 bases. CDR3 size: 14 residues. The CDR3 spells CASSLTGDTGELFF. DNA of the CDR3: TGTGCCAGCAGCCTAACAGGGGACACCGGGGAGCTGTTTTTT.

V usage is TRBV11-2 and J usage is TRBJ2-7; maybe TRBD2 (6 bases). Germline V gives CDR1 SGHAT, CDR2 FQNNGV. The CDR3 is 15 amino acids. V shed 0 bases and J shed 4 bases, with 13 bases lying between them. CDR3 nucleotides: TGTGCCAGCAGCTTAGAAGCGGGCGCCATATACGAGCAGTACTTC. Its translation: CASSLEAGAIYEQYF.

V usage is TRBV2 and J usage is TRBJ2-7; 7 bases are shared with TRBD2. From germline, CDR1 is SNHLY and CDR2 FYNNEI. The CDR3 contains 16 residues. V trimming: 4 bases; J trimming: 0 bases; junction bases outside the gene matches: 9. The CDR3 nucleotides are TGTGCCAGCAGTGGCCTGGGAGGGGCCGACTCCTACGAGCAGTACTTC. This codes for CASSGLGGADSYEQYF.

V is TRBV5-6 and J is TRBJ2-7, with D possibly being TRBD1 (6 bases). Per the germline V gene, CDR1 is SGHDT and CDR2 is YYEEEE. Trimming removed 1 base at V and 3 bases at J, with 14 bases between. The CDR3 runs to 15 residues. The chain's CDR3 is CASSLLSRGDYEQYF. CDR3 nucleotide sequence: TGTGCCAGCAGCTTGCTCAGCAGGGGAGACTACGAGCAGTACTTC.

This clone appeared once. The J gene is TRBJ2-6, the V gene TRBV27, with D perhaps matching TRBD2 (6 bases). Trimming removed 2 bases from V and 4 bases from J, with 18 bases in between. This CDR3 region has 18 residues. Looked up from germline, CDR1 is MNHEY and CDR2 is SMNVEV (reference sequence). The CDR3 region has the DNA TGTGCCAGCAGTTTAATTTTAGTCGGAGGGGTCGGGGCCAACGTCCTGACTTTC. Translation gives CASSLILVGGVGANVLTF. The whole variable domain, filled in from reference TRBV27 and TRBJ2-6, reads EAQVTQNPRYLITVTGKKLTVTCSQNMNHEYMSWYRQDPGLGLRQIYYSMNVEVTDKGDVPEGYKVSRKEKRNFPLILESPSPNQTSLYFCASSLILVGGVGANVLTFGAGSRLTVL.

This chain uses TRBV10-1 with TRBJ2-3; 10 nucleotides align to TRBD2. The V and J ends lost 0 bases and 10 bases, in that order; junction bases with no gene match: 4. The CDR3 is made up of 14 amino acids. Germline V lookup: CDR1 WNHNN, CDR2 SYGVQD (reference sequence). CDR3 nucleotide sequence: TGCGCCAGCAGTGAGTCCAGCGGGGGGGATGCGCAGTATTTT. It specifies CASSESSGGDAQYF.

The V gene is TRBV27, the J gene TRBJ1-4, with 9 bases fitting TRBD1. Germline CDR1 and CDR2: MNHEY and SMNVEV (reference sequence). The CDR3 loop spans 15 amino acids. V was clipped by 5 bases and J by 3 bases; unmatched bases: 4. In DNA, the CDR3 is TGTGCCAGCAGTGACAGGGGGTCCGCTAATGAAAAACTGTTTTTT. This sequence encodes CASSDRGSANEKLFF.